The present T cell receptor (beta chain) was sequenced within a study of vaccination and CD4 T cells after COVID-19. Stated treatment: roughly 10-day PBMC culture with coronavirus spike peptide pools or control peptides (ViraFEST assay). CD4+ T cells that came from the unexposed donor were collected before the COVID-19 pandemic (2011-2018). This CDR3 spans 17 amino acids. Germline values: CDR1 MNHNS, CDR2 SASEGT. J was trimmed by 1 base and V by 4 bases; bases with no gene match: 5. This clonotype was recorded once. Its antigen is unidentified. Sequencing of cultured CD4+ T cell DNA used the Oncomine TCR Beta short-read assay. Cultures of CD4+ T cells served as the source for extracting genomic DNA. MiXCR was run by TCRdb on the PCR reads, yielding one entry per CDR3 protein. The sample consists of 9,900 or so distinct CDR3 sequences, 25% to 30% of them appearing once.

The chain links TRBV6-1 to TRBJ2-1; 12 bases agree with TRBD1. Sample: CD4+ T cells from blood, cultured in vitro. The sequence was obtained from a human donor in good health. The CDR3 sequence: CASSGGTGGVSYNEQFF. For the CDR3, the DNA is TGTGCCAGCAGTGGAGGGACAGGGGGCGTGTCCTACAATGAGCAGTTCTTC.